The entry below gives a single TCR beta chain sequence along with its context. Its cognate antigen is unknown. The data originate from a study of blood T cells in healthy people across ages. Study-wide results and caveats: It was held that diversity estimates obtained from one million T cells represented underestimates. Long-lived donors exceeded aged donors in naive CD4+ cells and diversity.

A second PCR of roughly 7 to 11 cycles used a sample-barcoded 5' primer and a J-beta primer mix. Every single cDNA molecule received a tag from a template-switch adaptor with 12 random nucleotides. Each CDR3 protein gets one entry after TCRdb re-called the 5' RACE reads with MiXCR. The repertoire holds roughly 1.6 million distinct CDR3 sequences, with roughly 32% as singletons. V was shortened by 2 bases and J by 3 bases, with 8 bases between the two germline ends. Germline CDR1 and CDR2: SGHDT and YYEEEE. CDR3 size: 13 residues. The sequencing sample was made of blood. The clonotype originates from a woman aged 25 to 45 in good health. This chain joins TRBV5-6 and TRBJ1-1; no reliable D call. As DNA, the CDR3 is TGTGCCAGCAGCTTCTTTAAGGACACTGAAGCTTTCTTT. Translating gives CASSFFKDTEAFF.